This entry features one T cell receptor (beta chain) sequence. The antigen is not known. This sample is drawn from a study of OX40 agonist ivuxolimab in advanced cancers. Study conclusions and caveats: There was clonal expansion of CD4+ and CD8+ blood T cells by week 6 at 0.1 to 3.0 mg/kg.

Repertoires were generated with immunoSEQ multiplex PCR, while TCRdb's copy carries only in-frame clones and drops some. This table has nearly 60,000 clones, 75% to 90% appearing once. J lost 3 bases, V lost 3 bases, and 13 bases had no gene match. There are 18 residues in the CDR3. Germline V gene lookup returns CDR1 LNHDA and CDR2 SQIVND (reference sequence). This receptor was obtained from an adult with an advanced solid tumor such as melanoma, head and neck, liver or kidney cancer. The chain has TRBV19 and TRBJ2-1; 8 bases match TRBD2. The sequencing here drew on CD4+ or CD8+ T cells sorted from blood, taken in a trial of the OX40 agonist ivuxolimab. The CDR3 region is CASSMPGLGGGGYNEQFF. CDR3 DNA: TGTGCCAGTAGTATGCCGGGACTAGGGGGTGGCGGCTACAATGAGCAGTTCTTC.